Listed here are 32 T cell receptor beta chains from one sample, sequenced in a study of monozygotic twins with inflammatory bowel disease. TCRdb reprocessed the 5' RACE reads, with one entry per CDR3 protein and no DNA. The table for this sample gives approximately 210,000 distinct CDR3 sequences. The sample taken for sequencing was blood. All receptors derive from a human donor with ulcerative colitis or Crohn's disease, or a healthy co-twin of an affected twin (not recorded which).

This chain uses TRBV3-1 with TRBJ1-2; TCRdb's D call, TRBD1, is unchecked because there is no DNA. CDR3 length: 17 amino acids. From germline, CDR1 is LGHDT and CDR2 YNNKEL (reference sequence). The chain's CDR3 is CASSQGTQGGDNYGYTF. Combining the CDR3 with reference TRBV3-1 and TRBJ1-2 gives the whole variable domain DTAVSQTPKYLVTQMGNDKSIKCEQNLGHDTMYWYKQDSKKFLKIMFSYNNKELIINETVPNRFSPKSPDKAHLNLHINSLELGDSAVYFCASSQGTQGGDNYGYTFGSGTRLTVV.

V usage is TRBV9 and J usage is TRBJ1-2; lacking DNA, the TRBD1 call made by TCRdb goes unchecked. The CDR3 length is 16 residues. Germline CDR1 SGDLS, CDR2 YYNGEE. The CDR3 spells CASSGAHPDRMKSYTF.

The chain employs TRBV5-1 and TRBJ1-4. Per germline, CDR1 SGHRS and CDR2 YFSETQ. The CDR3 runs 13 residues. CDR3 protein: CASSRGGNEKLFF. Complete variable domain (other parts from reference TRBV5-1 and TRBJ1-4): KAGVTQTPRYLIKTRGQQVTLSCSPISGHRSVSWYQQTPGQGLQFLFEYFSETQRNKGNFPGRFSGRQFSNSRSEMNVSTLELGDSALYLCASSRGGNEKLFFGSGTQLSVL.

The V call is TRBV30, the J call TRBJ2-5; the TRBD2 assignment by TCRdb is unverifiable without DNA. The germline gives CDR1 GTSNPN, CDR2 SVGIG (reference sequence). The CDR3 covers 14 residues. The chain's CDR3 is CALRRGGPQETQYF.

The chain recombines TRBV27 with TRBJ2-1. The CDR3 has 15 amino acids. Germline-derived CDR1 and CDR2 are MNHEY and SMNVEV (reference sequence). Here the CDR3 reads CASSGLLSSYNEQFF.

The chain couples TRBV3-1 to TRBJ2-7; lacking DNA, the TRBD2 call made by TCRdb goes unchecked. CDR1 and CDR2 from the germline V gene are LGHDT and YNNKEL (reference sequence). The CDR3 is 15 amino acids. CDR3 protein: CASSQGRKVAYEQYF.

The V and J genes are TRBV7-8 and TRBJ2-3; as DNA is missing, the TRBD2 call by TCRdb cannot be tested. Germline-derived CDR1 and CDR2 are SGHVS and FQNEAQ. The CDR3 has 15 residues. The CDR3 protein is CASSSRGPSPDTQYF.

The chain carries TRBV20-1 and TRBJ2-4. The CDR3 length is 11 residues. Germline lookup yields CDR1 DFQATT and CDR2 SNEGSKA (reference sequence). The CDR3 spells CSAIEKNIQYF.

The CDR3 is CASSPVGGITSNQPQHF. The chain couples TRBV18 to TRBJ1-5; TCRdb's D call, TRBD1, is unchecked because there is no DNA. The CDR3 is made up of 17 amino acids. Germline-derived CDR1 and CDR2 are KGHSH and LQKENI.

The chain has TRBV5-1 and TRBJ2-1; TCRdb calls TRBD2, which cannot be checked without DNA. CDR3 length: 18 amino acids. Germline lookup yields CDR1 SGHRS and CDR2 YFSETQ. The CDR3 region is CASSWGLAGGERYNEQFF.

This chain links TRBV6-1 with TRBJ1-2; the TCRdb call, TRBD1, lacks DNA for checking. The CDR3 length is 15 residues. Germline V CDR1 and CDR2: MNHNS, SASEGT. The CDR3 here is CASRSNPDRAVGYTF.

This chain links TRBV7-8 with TRBJ2-7; the TCRdb D gene call, TRBD2, has no DNA to confirm it. Germline CDR1 reads SGHVS; CDR2 reads FQNEAQ. The CDR3 is made up of 15 amino acids. This chain's CDR3 is CASSPLAVSSYEQYF.

The chain employs TRBV5-6 and TRBJ1-5. Germline values: CDR1 SGHDT, CDR2 YYEEEE. The CDR3 length is 15 residues. CDR3 sequence: CASSLSGVQAQPQHF.

The chain has TRBV12-3 or TRBV12-4 and TRBJ2-7; TCRdb gives TRBD1 as the D gene, but with no DNA this cannot be confirmed. The CDR3 is 13 residues long. CDR3: CASSPGQIYEQYF.

This chain uses TRBV2 with TRBJ1-5. The CDR3 is 18 residues long. Germline lookup yields CDR1 SNHLY and CDR2 FYNNEI. The CDR3 here is CASSEAQNLRSGNQPQHF.

This chain links TRBV11-2 with TRBJ2-1; TCRdb's assignment of TRBD2 cannot be checked, as there is no DNA. The CDR3 runs 15 residues. Per the germline V gene, CDR1 is SGHAT and CDR2 is FQNNGV. The CDR3 protein is CASNIAGLSNNEQFF.

The CDR3 region is CASSPPGQGRTEAFF. The chain links TRBV4-1 to TRBJ1-1; the TRBD1 assignment by TCRdb is unverifiable without DNA. CDR3 size: 15 residues. Germline V gives CDR1 MGHRA, CDR2 YSYEKL.

The gene calls are TRBV6-1 and TRBJ1-3. CDR1 is MNHNS and CDR2 is SASEGT in the germline V gene. The CDR3 loop spans 15 amino acids. The CDR3 protein is CASSILKTPGNTIYF.

The chain couples TRBV6-2 or TRBV6-3 to TRBJ2-7; TCRdb lists TRBD2, though no DNA is available to test this call. Germline CDR1 MNHEY, CDR2 SVGEGT. The CDR3 loop spans 13 amino acids. CDR3: CACRTSGTYEQYF.

The chain couples TRBV6-1 to TRBJ2-3. This CDR3 has 12 amino acids. CDR1 is MNHNS and CDR2 is SASEGT in the germline V gene. The CDR3 protein is CASNLQSDTQYF.

V usage is TRBV28 and J usage is TRBJ2-3; TCRdb returns TRBD2, unconfirmable since there is no DNA. Germline V gene sequence: CDR1 MDHEN, CDR2 SYDVKM. The CDR3 length is 16 residues. The CDR3 loop is CASTPPGLASTDTQYF. Full variable domain (remainder filled in from reference TRBV28 and TRBJ2-3): DVKVTQSSRYLVKRTGEKVFLECVQDMDHENMFWYRQDPGLGLRLIYFSYDVKMKEKGDIPEGYSVSREKKERFSLILESASTNQTSMYLCASTPPGLASTDTQYFGPGTRLTVL.

The rearrangement uses TRBV28 and TRBJ2-2. CDR3 size: 16 residues. CDR1 and CDR2 from the germline V gene are MDHEN and SYDVKM. This CDR3 reads CASSPLRTGNTGELFF.

This chain joins TRBV20-1 and TRBJ1-6. The germline V gene encodes CDR1 DFQATT and CDR2 SNEGSKA (reference sequence). CDR3 length: 17 amino acids. The CDR3: CSARIPAHDLYNSPLHF.

The rearrangement uses TRBV12-3 or TRBV12-4 and TRBJ1-1; TCRdb selects TRBD1, and the lack of DNA leaves this call unchecked. The CDR3 length is 16 residues. The CDR3 here is CASRPTRQGEGTEAFF.

The chain has TRBV30 and TRBJ1-2. From germline, CDR1 is GTSNPN and CDR2 SVGIG (reference sequence). This CDR3 comprises 12 residues. The CDR3 sequence is CAWTATFYGYTF.

The chain is built from TRBV4-2 and TRBJ2-3; TCRdb outputs TRBD1, but without DNA this stays unchecked. Germline lookup yields CDR1 LGHNA and CDR2 YNFKEQ. CDR3 length: 21 amino acids. CDR3 region: CASSQARRTPGSYPSTDTQYF.

The gene calls are TRBV29-1 and TRBJ2-1. The CDR3 totals 13 residues. Germline assignment: CDR1 SQVTM and CDR2 ANQGSEA. CDR3 sequence reads: CSVDSFSYNEQFF.

The rearrangement joins TRBV7-9 to TRBJ2-7; TCRdb returns TRBD1, unconfirmable since there is no DNA. The CDR3 contains 14 residues. Germline loops: CDR1 SEHNR, CDR2 FQNEAQ (reference sequence). The CDR3 is CASSQPGQGYEQYF.

The V gene is TRBV5-1, the J gene TRBJ2-3; TCRdb's D gene call, TRBD2, goes unchecked for lack of DNA. Germline loops: CDR1 SGHRS, CDR2 YFSETQ. This CDR3 contains 15 residues. The CDR3 reads CASRSRGDLPDTQYF.

This rearrangement joins TRBV7-9 to TRBJ2-7; TCRdb names TRBD2, which stays unverified in the absence of DNA. CDR3 length equals 13 residues. Germline lookup yields CDR1 SEHNR and CDR2 FQNEAQ (reference sequence). This CDR3 reads CASSPESGYEQYF.

The rearrangement uses TRBV6-5 and TRBJ1-6. Germline lookup yields CDR1 MNHEY and CDR2 SVGAGI. This CDR3 has 15 residues. The CDR3 sequence is CASSYSGMGNSPLHF.

The chain employs TRBV6-2 or TRBV6-3 and TRBJ1-5; without DNA, the TCRdb call of TRBD1 cannot be checked. The CDR3 covers 17 residues. CDR1 is MNHEY, CDR2 SVGEGT, per germline. CDR3 in amino acids: CASSSRPTVLSNQPQHF.